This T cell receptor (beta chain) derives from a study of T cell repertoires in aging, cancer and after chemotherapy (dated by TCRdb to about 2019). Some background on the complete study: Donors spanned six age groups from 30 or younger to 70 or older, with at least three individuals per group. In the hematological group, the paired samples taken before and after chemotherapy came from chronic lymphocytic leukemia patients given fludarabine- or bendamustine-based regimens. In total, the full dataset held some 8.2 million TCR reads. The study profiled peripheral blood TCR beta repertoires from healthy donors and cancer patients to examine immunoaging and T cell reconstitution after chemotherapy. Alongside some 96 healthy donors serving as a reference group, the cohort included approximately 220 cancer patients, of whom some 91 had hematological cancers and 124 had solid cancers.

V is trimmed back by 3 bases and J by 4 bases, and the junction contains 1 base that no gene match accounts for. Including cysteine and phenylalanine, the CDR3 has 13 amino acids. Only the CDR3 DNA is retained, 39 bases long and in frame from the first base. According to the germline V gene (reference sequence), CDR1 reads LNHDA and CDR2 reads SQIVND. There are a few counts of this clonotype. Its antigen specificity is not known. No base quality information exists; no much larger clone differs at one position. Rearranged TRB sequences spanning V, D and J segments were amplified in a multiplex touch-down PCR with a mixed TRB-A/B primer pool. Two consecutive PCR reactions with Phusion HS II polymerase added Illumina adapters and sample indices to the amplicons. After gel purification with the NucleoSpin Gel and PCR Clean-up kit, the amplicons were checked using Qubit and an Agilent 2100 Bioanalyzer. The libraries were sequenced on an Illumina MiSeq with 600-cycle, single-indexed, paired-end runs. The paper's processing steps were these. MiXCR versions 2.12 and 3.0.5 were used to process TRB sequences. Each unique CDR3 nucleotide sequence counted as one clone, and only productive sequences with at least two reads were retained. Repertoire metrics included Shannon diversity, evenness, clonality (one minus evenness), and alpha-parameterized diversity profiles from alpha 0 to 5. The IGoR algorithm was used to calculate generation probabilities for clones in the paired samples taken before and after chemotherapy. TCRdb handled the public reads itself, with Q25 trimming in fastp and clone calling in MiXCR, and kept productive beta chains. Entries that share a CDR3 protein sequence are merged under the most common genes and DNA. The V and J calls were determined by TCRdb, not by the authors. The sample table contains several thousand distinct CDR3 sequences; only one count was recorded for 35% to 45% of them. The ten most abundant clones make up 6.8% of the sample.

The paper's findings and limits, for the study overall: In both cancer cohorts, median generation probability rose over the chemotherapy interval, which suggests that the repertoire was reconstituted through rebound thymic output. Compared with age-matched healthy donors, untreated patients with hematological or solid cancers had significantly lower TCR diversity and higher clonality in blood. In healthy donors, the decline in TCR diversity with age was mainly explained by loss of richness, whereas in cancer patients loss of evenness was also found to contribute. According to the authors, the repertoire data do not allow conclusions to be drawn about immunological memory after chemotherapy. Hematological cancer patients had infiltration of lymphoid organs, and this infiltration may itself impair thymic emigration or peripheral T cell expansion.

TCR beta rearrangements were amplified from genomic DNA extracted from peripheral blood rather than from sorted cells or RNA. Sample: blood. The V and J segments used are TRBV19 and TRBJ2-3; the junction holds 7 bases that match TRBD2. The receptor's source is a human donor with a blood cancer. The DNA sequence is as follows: TGTGCCAGTAGTATCGGACTAGCAGATACGCAGTATTTT. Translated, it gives CASSIGLADTQYF.